This paragraph reports one TCR beta chain. Antigen specificity is unknown. Each PCR replicate from the sorted subsets contained 150 to 200 ng DNA, which is 30,000 or so T cell genomes. TCRdb's table, derived via immunoSEQ multiplex PCR, lists solely in-frame clones and lacks some. Here the sample spans about 1.5 million clones, approximately 98% being singletons. These data originate in a study of shared clonotypes between healthy human individuals. Study-level findings and limits: Four donors shared about 4.5% of their naive CD4 clonotypes. Unshared clonotypes carried lower generation probabilities than those common to all four donors.

HIV-negative, healthy adults without recent acute infections or vaccinations were the donors. CDR1 and CDR2 from the germline V gene are KGHSH and LQKENI. V lost 6 bases, J lost 2 bases, and 9 bases lay in between. This CDR3 is built from 13 residues. This sequence originates from a man younger than 40 in good health. Sequenced material: naive CD4+ T cells sorted from blood. Subset here: CD45RA+ positively selected. This chain links TRBV18 with TRBJ2-3; the D is unclear. CDR3 amino acids: CASSQQYTDTQYF. In DNA form, the CDR3 reads TGTGCCAGCTCCCAACAGTACACAGATACGCAGTATTTT.